The subject of this entry is one T cell receptor beta chain. Generated by immunoSEQ multiplex PCR, the TCRdb table keeps only in-frame clones and is missing some. The sample yields some 1,400,000 clones, roughly 96% seen once. These data originate in a study of shared clonotypes between healthy human individuals. This CDR3 has 12 residues. V shed 6 bases and J shed 13 bases, with 16 bases lying between them. Germline CDR1 is MNHEY and CDR2 is SVGAGI. Sequencing input: naive CD4+ T cells sorted from blood. Noted subset: CD45RA+ positively selected. This TCR derives from a man aged 30 to 39 in good health. The genes are TRBV6-5 and TRBJ1-5; D is undetermined. CDR3 sequence (DNA): TGTGCCAGCAGCCCCGGGGTGGGAGGTCAGCATTTT. Residues: CASSPGVGGQHF.